Listed here is a single TCR beta chain. Its antigen is currently unknown. The record originates from a study of identical twins. Trimming at V came to 0 bases and at J to 0 bases, leaving 4 bases not matched to a gene. This CDR3 region has 16 residues. CDR1 is LGHNA and CDR2 is YNFKEQ in the germline V gene. Each CDR3 protein is one row after TCRdb ran MiXCR on the 5' RACE reads. The table lists 350,000 to 500,000 distinct CDR3 sequences, approximately 18% of them singletons, with less than 15% in the top ten. Regarding the study as a whole: Invariant MAIT and iNKT cells may have partly biased zero-insertion analyses. Conclusions relied on cross-sectional statistical analysis, not following the same donors. Recombination models fit unrelated individuals' TCR alpha sharing but underestimated twins'. Carriage of fewer insertions was seen in abundant cord blood beta clonotypes, whereas memory repertoires showed none.

The chain joins TRBV4-2 to TRBJ1-2, with TRBD1 identical over 7 bases. Material for sequencing was naive T cells sorted from blood. The sequence was obtained from a man aged 45 to 65 in good health. CDR3 sequence reads: CASSQEGTASNYGYTF. In nucleotides, the CDR3 is TGTGCCAGCAGCCAAGAAGGGACAGCTTCTAACTATGGCTACACCTTC.